These 2 T cell receptor beta chains were all obtained from the same sample, sequenced in a study of T cell responses to AZD1222 COVID-19 vaccine. Assay: immunoSEQ multiplex PCR; the TCRdb copy retains only in-frame clones and omits some. The data hold 100,000 to 150,000 clones, with 80% to 90% observed a single time. The specimen comprised peripheral blood, sampled on day 0 of AZD1222 vaccination. The receptors here all came from an adult in good health.

In DNA form, the CDR3 reads TGTGCCAGCAGCCAAAAAGGGGCCGGGAACGAGCAGTACTTC. Translated: CASSQKGAGNEQYF. V and J are TRBV3-1 (or the pseudogene TRBV3-2) and TRBJ2-7; D may match TRBD1 or TRBD2 (5 bases each). The CDR3 totals 14 residues. V lost 2 bases and J 5 bases, leaving 13 bases between the germline ends. Germline V gene sequence: CDR1 LGHDT, CDR2 YNNKEL (reference sequence).

J is TRBJ2-3 and V is TRBV24-1, with 11 positions matching TRBD1. Germline loops: CDR1 KGHDR, CDR2 SFDVKD. V gave up 2 bases and J gave up 5 bases; unmatched junction bases: 8. This CDR3 region has 17 residues. In nucleotides, the CDR3 is TGTGCCACCAGTGATTGGAGGGGACAGGGGGGCTTAGATACGCAGTATTTT. Amino acid sequence: CATSDWRGQGGLDTQYF.